A selection of T cell receptor beta chains follows, all from one sample in a study of CD8+CD57+ T cells in acquired aplastic anemia. TCRdb ran MiXCR on the reads and lists one entry per CDR3 protein. The sample has approximately 170,000 distinct CDR3 sequences, roughly half seen once. The sequenced sample was sorted CD4+, CD8+, or CD8+CD57+ T cells (not recorded which) from PBMCs. These receptors were taken from a human donor in good health, serving as a control. CDR3s include the opening cysteine and the closing phenylalanine or tryptophan. A D gene is named only where the DNA matches it firmly. Clone size is stated in some rows and not others, as once, few, many or a class when expanded.

clone_size,j_call,d_call,v_call,cdr3_nt,cdr3_aa
.,TRBJ1-2,.,TRBV10-3,TGTGCCATCAGTGAGTCGACGGGAGATGGCTACACCTTC,CAISESTGDGYTF
.,TRBJ2-5,.,TRBV24-1,TGTGCCACCAGTGCTAATACAGGAAACAGGGAGACCCAGTACTTC,CATSANTGNRETQYF
many,TRBJ2-7,.,TRBV7-2,TGTGCCAGCAGCTTAGGCACATACGAGCAGTACTTC,CASSLGTYEQYF
many,TRBJ2-1,.,TRBV14,TGTGCCAGCAGCCAAGAGATAGGGACTGACTACAATGAGCAGTTCTTC,CASSQEIGTDYNEQFF
.,TRBJ2-7,TRBD1,TRBV7-8,TGTGCCAGCAGCCGGACCAGGACAGGGGCCCACGAGCGGTACTTC,CASSRTRTGAHERYF
many,TRBJ2-7,.,TRBV6-5,TGTGCCAGCAGTTCCGCCGGGACGGACACCTACGAGCAGTACTTC,CASSSAGTDTYEQYF
.,TRBJ2-3,TRBD2,TRBV25-1,TGTGCCAGCAGCCCTTGGACTAGCGGTAGCACAGATACGCAGTATTTT,CASSPWTSGSTDTQYF
many,TRBJ2-3,TRBD2,TRBV6-2/TRBV6-3,TGTGCCACTACGACCGGGACTAGGACAGTTGATACGCAGTATTTT,CATTTGTRTVDTQYF
many,TRBJ2-1,.,TRBV7-3,TGTGCCAGCAGCTTAGGGGGGCGGGCTAATGAGCAGTTCTTC,CASSLGGRANEQFF
many,TRBJ2-3,.,TRBV5-6,TGTGCCAGCAGCTTGGGGCCCGACACAGATACGCAGTATTTT,CASSLGPDTDTQYF
once,TRBJ1-2,.,TRBV7-3,TGTGCCAGCAGCCCCCTCCTCACAGGGAACTATGGCTACACCTTC,CASSPLLTGNYGYTF
.,TRBJ2-3,.,TRBV5-5,TGTGCCAGCAGCTTGCAAAGGGAAAGCACAGATACGCAGTATTTT,CASSLQRESTDTQYF
.,TRBJ1-5,.,TRBV12-3/TRBV12-4,TGTGCCAGCAGTTTCGGGAGCCGGTGGGGACGGGACTATAGCAATCAGCCCCAGCATTTT,CASSFGSRWGRDYSNQPQHF
many,TRBJ1-4,TRBD1,TRBV10-3,TGTGCCATCAGCGACCGACAGGGGGATCAAGGAAAACTGTTTTTT,CAISDRQGDQGKLFF
many,TRBJ2-7,.,TRBV18,TGTGCCAGCTCCCCGGGTCTCTCCTACGAGCAGTACTTC,CASSPGLSYEQYF
.,TRBJ1-5,.,TRBV20-1,TGCAGTGCTAGTTCGGGCCAGCCCCAGCATTTT,CSASSGQPQHF
.,TRBJ2-5,.,TRBV12-3/TRBV12-4,TGTGCCAGCAGCTCGACAGCTACCCAAGAGACCCAGTACTTC,CASSSTATQETQYF
.,TRBJ1-5,.,TRBV20-1,TGCAGTGAGGCAAAGGTGAGCAATCAGCCCCAGCATTTT,CSEAKVSNQPQHF
.,TRBJ2-3,.,TRBV27,TGTGCCAGCAGTTTATCCCCGTTAAGGGAGACAGATACGCAGTATTTT,CASSLSPLRETDTQYF
.,TRBJ2-7,TRBD2,TRBV5-7,TGTGCCAGCACCGGGACTAGCGCGAGCTCCTACGAGCAGTACTTC,CASTGTSASSYEQYF
.,TRBJ2-3,TRBD2,TRBV20-1,TGCAGTGCTGTGAGCAGGGCGGGAGGTATAAGGGATACGCAGTATTTT,CSAVSRAGGIRDTQYF
.,TRBJ2-6,TRBD2,TRBV2,TGTGCCAGCATAGCGGGACGGTGGGGGGCCAACGTCCTGACTTTC,CASIAGRWGANVLTF
.,TRBJ1-1,TRBD1,TRBV7-2,TGTGCCAGCAGCTTAGTGGACAGGGGACGAGATGAAGCTTTCTTT,CASSLVDRGRDEAFF
few,TRBJ2-3,.,TRBV20-1,TGCAGTGCTAGCAACTCGGATACCACAGATACGCAGTATTTT,CSASNSDTTDTQYF
.,TRBJ2-2,.,TRBV24-1,TGTGCCACCAGTGATCCGACCCGGCGTGGCGGGGAGCTGTTTTTT,CATSDPTRRGGELFF
.,TRBJ2-1,TRBD2,TRBV15,TGTGCCACCAGCGGAACGCTAGCGGGGGGAAAGTACAATGAGCAGTTCTTC,CATSGTLAGGKYNEQFF
.,TRBJ2-5,.,TRBV7-9,TGTGCCAGCAGCCGATCCCCCCCGGTTCTTCAAGAGACCCAGTACTTC,CASSRSPPVLQETQYF
medium-sized,TRBJ1-1,.,TRBV15,TGTGCCACCAGCTCAGGGCCCTACACTGAAGCTTTCTTT,CATSSGPYTEAFF
.,TRBJ2-2,.,TRBV9,TGTGCCAGCACTGGTGCTGACACCGGGGAGCTGTTTTTT,CASTGADTGELFF